This T cell receptor beta chain was captured by sequencing in a study of blood T cell repertoires in COVID-19. Study-level background: The United States, Italy and Spain were the sources of the acute and convalescent COVID-19 samples. The cDNA or gDNA used as material had been derived from T cells, B-cell-depleted T cells, or PBMCs.

Authors' analysis steps: From reference gene primer amplification, estimates of nucleated cell counts were derived. Profiled with immunoSEQ multiplex PCR; TCRdb holds only in-frame clones, not every one. The V and J calls and clone size come from that table; D and trimming were worked out from the DNA. The sample yields around 170,000 clones, around 88% seen once. The germline V gene encodes CDR1 SGHKS and CDR2 YYEKEE (reference sequence). J was trimmed by 6 bases and V by 0 bases; bases with no gene match: 6. The CDR3 totals 16 residues. Material: peripheral blood. The V gene is TRBV5-5, the J gene TRBJ2-3; 11 positions match TRBD2. This clonotype was sampled from a woman aged 25 to 39 with acute or convalescent COVID-19. CDR3 amino acids: CASSLELAGVQDTQYF. Here the CDR3 DNA reads TGTGCCAGCAGCTTGGAACTAGCGGGAGTTCAGGATACGCAGTATTTT. Filled out from reference TRBV5-5 and TRBJ2-3, the complete variable domain reads DAGVTQSPTHLIKTRGQQVTLRCSPISGHKSVSWYQQVLGQGPQFIFQYYEKEERGRGNFPDRFSARQFPNYSSELNVNALLLGDSALYLCASSLELAGVQDTQYFGPGTRLTVL.